A single sample is the source of the 21 T cell receptor beta chains below, sequenced in a study of OX40 agonist ivuxolimab in advanced cancers. Assay used: immunoSEQ multiplex PCR; TCRdb lists only in-frame clones, some missing. The data show about 79,000 clones, with around 85% seen just once and more than 3.5% held by the top ten. Here the sequenced sample was CD4+ or CD8+ T cells sorted from blood, taken in a trial of the OX40 agonist ivuxolimab. Receptors were obtained from an adult with an advanced solid tumor such as melanoma, head and neck, liver or kidney cancer.

The chain employs TRBV4-1 and TRBJ2-7, with D perhaps TRBD1 (5 bases). CDR1 and CDR2 (germline): MGHRA, YSYEKL. V shed 0 bases and J shed 3 bases, with 9 bases lying between them. This CDR3 spans 14 amino acids. Here the CDR3 reads CASSQDFRGYEQYF. CDR3 DNA sequence: TGCGCCAGCAGCCAAGATTTTAGGGGCTACGAGCAGTACTTC.

This clone was detected a few times. The chain uses TRBV27 and TRBJ2-1; 10 bases are a match to TRBD2. CDR1 and CDR2 (germline): MNHEY, SMNVEV (reference sequence). V trimming: 8 bases; J trimming: 7 bases; junction bases outside the gene matches: 8. The CDR3 totals 14 residues. DNA of the CDR3: TGTGCCAGCGGGAGCGGGAGGGAAGGGAATGAGCAGTTCTTC. It encodes CASGSGREGNEQFF.

V is TRBV5-5 and J is TRBJ2-3, with a possible D match to TRBD1 (6 bases). Germline CDR1 is SGHKS and CDR2 is YYEKEE (reference sequence). The V and J ends lost 8 bases and 6 bases respectively, with 16 bases between them. The length of the CDR3 is 13 residues. The DNA for the CDR3 is TGTGCCAGTAGTGACAGGATTTGGGATACGCAGTATTTT. Protein: CASSDRIWDTQYF.

The CDR3: CASSLAGGQGPHSYNEQFF. The CDR3 nucleotides read TGTGCCAGCAGCCTCGCGGGGGGACAGGGGCCCCACTCCTACAATGAGCAGTTCTTC. The rearrangement links TRBV28 to TRBJ2-1; 10 nucleotides line up with TRBD1. Per germline, CDR1 MDHEN and CDR2 SYDVKM. J was trimmed by 0 bases and V by 6 bases; bases with no gene match: 14. The CDR3 runs 19 residues. The full variable domain, completed using reference TRBV28 and TRBJ2-1, is DVKVTQSSRYLVKRTGEKVFLECVQDMDHENMFWYRQDPGLGLRLIYFSYDVKMKEKGDIPEGYSVSREKKERFSLILESASTNQTSMYLCASSLAGGQGPHSYNEQFFGPGTRLTVL.

This chain links TRBV19 with TRBJ1-2, with no clear D. CDR1 is LNHDA and CDR2 is SQIVND in the germline V gene (reference sequence). The V and J ends lost 6 bases and 3 bases respectively, with 11 bases between them. This CDR3 region has 13 residues. The CDR3 DNA reads as TGTGCCAGTAGATCTTTACCGGACTATGGCTACACCTTC. Protein product: CASRSLPDYGYTF.

To note about this clone: The junction shows a germline mismatch at one end, possibly a read error. The gene calls are TRBV20-1 and TRBJ2-7, with 8 bases matching TRBD1. This CDR3 has 9 residues. Germline CDR1 reads DFQATT; CDR2 reads SNEGSKA (reference sequence). CDR3 coding DNA: TGCAGTGCCCGGGACAGGTTGGCGTTT. It codes for CSARDRLAF.

This clone has just one count. The chain joins TRBV7-9 to TRBJ2-1; tentatively, D is TRBD2 (5 bases). Germline CDR1 is SEHNR and CDR2 is FQNEAQ (reference sequence). Trimming shortened V by 5 bases and J by 4 bases, and 9 bases separated the two germline ends. CDR3 length equals 13 residues. Written as DNA, the CDR3 is TGTGCCAGCAGCGGCGGGTATTACAATGAGCAGTTCTTC. This sequence encodes CASSGGYYNEQFF.

V gene TRBV30 combines with J gene TRBJ2-5; weak D call: TRBD1 (5 bases). The germline CDR1 and CDR2 sequences are GTSNPN and SVGIG (reference sequence). The CDR3 is 15 residues long. Trimming removed 0 bases at V and 4 bases at J, with 15 bases between. The CDR3 DNA follows: TGTGCCTGGAGTGTAAAGCAGGGTTTTACAGAGACCCAGTACTTC. This sequence encodes CAWSVKQGFTETQYF.

In this sample, this clone turned up a few times. The V and J genes are TRBV5-6 and TRBJ2-1; D is possibly TRBD1 (5 bases). Trimming took off 4 bases at V and 7 bases at J, with 15 bases between the two ends. Germline values: CDR1 SGHDT, CDR2 YYEEEE. CDR3 size: 14 residues. CDR3 nucleotides: TGTGCCAGCAGCCCCCGGGTCCAGGGAAATGAGCAGTTCTTC. This sequence encodes CASSPRVQGNEQFF. Combining the CDR3 with reference TRBV5-6 and TRBJ2-1 gives the whole variable domain DAGVTQSPTHLIKTRGQQVTLRCSPKSGHDTVSWYQQALGQGPQFIFQYYEEEERQRGNFPDRFSGHQFPNYSSELNVNALLLGDSALYLCASSPRVQGNEQFFGPGTRLTVL.

The chain combines TRBV30 with TRBJ1-4; D is undetermined. Trimming pared 3 bases from V and 5 bases from J, leaving 16 bases between. From germline, CDR1 is GTSNPN and CDR2 SVGIG (reference sequence). The CDR3 spans 15 residues. The CDR3 sequence is CAWRARGGENEKLFF. The CDR3 DNA follows: TGTGCCTGGAGAGCACGGGGTGGGGAGAATGAAAAACTGTTTTTT.

CDR3 nucleotide sequence: TGCGCCAGCAGCTTGGGAAGGGCTGGGGCCAACGTCCTGACTTTC. Its translation is CASSLGRAGANVLTF. The chain couples TRBV5-1 to TRBJ2-6, with D hard to call. The V end lost 0 bases, the J end lost 2 bases, and 6 bases lay between the germline ends. The CDR3 contains 15 residues. Per germline, CDR1 SGHRS and CDR2 YFSETQ.

CDR3 sequence: CASSQDLGRDEQFF. CDR3 in DNA: TGCGCCAGCAGCCAAGATCTCGGGCGGGATGAGCAGTTCTTC. J is TRBJ2-1 and V is TRBV4-1; tentative D call: TRBD2 (5 bases). Germline V lookup: CDR1 MGHRA, CDR2 YSYEKL. V was clipped by 0 bases and J by 8 bases, with 11 bases between them. This CDR3 has 14 amino acids.

This chain links TRBV12-5 with TRBJ2-7; 11 bases agree with TRBD1. CDR3 length: 14 amino acids. V was clipped by 6 bases and J by 4 bases; unmatched bases: 5. Germline V gives CDR1 LGHNT, CDR2 FRNRAP. CDR3 sequence reads: CASGWTGGSYEQYF. In nucleotides, the CDR3 is TGTGCTAGTGGGTGGACAGGGGGCAGTTACGAGCAGTACTTC.

V and J are TRBV6-1 and TRBJ1-3; D is undetermined. V shed 3 bases and J shed 0 bases, with 3 bases lying between them. There are 13 residues in the CDR3. CDR1 and CDR2 from the germline V gene are MNHNS and SASEGT. For the CDR3, the DNA is TGTGCCAGCAGTGACATCTCTGGAAACACCATATATTTT. This gives the protein CASSDISGNTIYF.

The chain couples TRBV14 to TRBJ2-1; no definite D call. Germline loops: CDR1 SGHDN, CDR2 FVKESK. CDR3 size: 11 residues. With 3 bases removed from V and 9 bases from J, the gap between germline ends came to 6 bases. Here the CDR3 DNA reads TGTGCCAGCAGCCACGGACCTGAGCAGTTCTTC. Protein sequence: CASSHGPEQFF.

V usage is TRBV5-1 and J usage is TRBJ2-1; 7 bases align to TRBD2. Germline CDR1 and CDR2: SGHRS and YFSETQ. This CDR3 has 14 amino acids. The V segment lost 2 bases and the J segment 9 bases; nucleotides outside the gene matches: 8. The CDR3 sequence: CASSFGGGRAEQFF. The CDR3 DNA sequence: TGCGCCAGCAGCTTCGGAGGCGGGAGAGCTGAGCAGTTCTTC.

The chain is built from TRBV30 and TRBJ1-5; D gene unclear. The V end lost 0 bases, the J end lost 7 bases, and 7 bases lay between the germline ends. The CDR3 consists of 12 residues. Germline-derived CDR1 and CDR2 are GTSNPN and SVGIG (reference sequence). The chain's CDR3 is CAWSVEEQPQHF. The CDR3 DNA follows: TGTGCCTGGAGTGTAGAGGAGCAGCCCCAGCATTTT.

The chain employs TRBV28 and TRBJ1-1; a possible D gene is TRBD1 (6 bases). Germline CDR1 MDHEN, CDR2 SYDVKM. The germline V and J ends were trimmed by 5 bases and 0 bases, with 13 bases remaining between them. The CDR3 spans 15 residues. CDR3 residues: CASSPRTEMNTEAFF. CDR3 nucleotides: TGTGCCAGCAGTCCCCGGACAGAGATGAACACTGAAGCTTTCTTT.

The V and J genes are TRBV7-8 and TRBJ1-4; D is unclear. Germline CDR1 and CDR2: SGHVS and FQNEAQ. V was cut by 0 bases and J by 3 bases, with 8 bases left in between. This CDR3 region has 15 residues. The CDR3 protein is CASSLAPGSNEKLFF. In DNA, the CDR3 is TGTGCCAGCAGCTTAGCCCCAGGTTCTAATGAAAAACTGTTTTTT.

The CDR3 region has the DNA TGTGCCAGCAGTTACTCGAGTCAGGGGGCGGCCTACGAGCAGTACTTC. Translated, it gives CASSYSSQGAAYEQYF. V and J are TRBV6-5 and TRBJ2-7; 8 bases line up with TRBD1. The germline CDR1 and CDR2 sequences are MNHEY and SVGAGI. V lost 0 bases to trimming and J lost 2 bases; unmatched junction nucleotides: 6. The CDR3 is made up of 16 amino acids.

The chain recombines TRBV27 with TRBJ2-1, with D maybe TRBD1 (5 bases). Germline CDR1 reads MNHEY; CDR2 reads SMNVEV (reference sequence). This CDR3 contains 13 residues. Trimming removed 5 bases from V and 7 bases from J, with 12 bases in between. In nucleotides, the CDR3 is TGTGCCAGCAGTGAAGCAGGGTTGAATGAGCAGTTCTTC. It specifies CASSEAGLNEQFF.